This T cell receptor beta chain originates from a study of T-cell reconstitution after alpha-beta-depleted transplantation in children. Preparation of the TCRbeta library involved a method that used unique molecular identifiers. MiXCR, run by TCRdb on the PCR reads, gives a single entry per CDR3 protein. Among 200,000 to 250,000 distinct CDR3 sequences listed, 12% were seen once. This clonotype was found many times. The source material was PBMCs from the stem cell graft donor, sampled from the stem cell graft. The source of this sequence is a human donor who donated a stem cell graft to a child with acute lymphoblastic leukemia.

The CDR3 here is CASGRGGALGETQYF. In nucleotides, the CDR3 is TGCGCCAGCGGACGCGGGGGAGCCTTGGGAGAGACCCAGTACTTC. The chain combines TRBV5-1 with TRBJ2-5, with 7 bases fitting TRBD2. With V trimmed by 7 bases and J by 4 bases, 13 bases remained unmatched. The CDR3 covers 15 residues. In germline, CDR1 is SGHRS, CDR2 YFSETQ.